Many counts were recorded for the clone carrying this TCR beta chain. The data stem from a study of low-dose radiotherapy and immunotherapy resistance in tumors. First-strand cDNA relied on TRAV- and TRBV-specific primers spanning alpha and beta chains. TCR amplification ran 20 PCR cycles using constant-region and V-primer adapter primers. TCRdb redid the calling of the reads with MiXCR, one entry per CDR3 protein. The data show 55,000 to 70,000 distinct CDR3 sequences, 25% seen once. CDR3 length equals 16 residues. Germline CDR1 is LNHNV and CDR2 is YYDKDF (reference sequence). The V end was cut by 1 base, the J end by 1 base, with 13 bases between. Time point reported: before trial treatment.

This TCR was sampled from a male donor with prostate cancer. The chain carries TRBV15 and TRBJ2-5, with D maybe TRBD1 (6 bases). This material consisted of PBMCs, taken before treatment. CDR3 protein: CATSRGGQGTQETQYF. CDR3 coding DNA: TGTGCCACCAGCAGAGGTGGGCAGGGGACCCAAGAGACCCAGTACTTC.